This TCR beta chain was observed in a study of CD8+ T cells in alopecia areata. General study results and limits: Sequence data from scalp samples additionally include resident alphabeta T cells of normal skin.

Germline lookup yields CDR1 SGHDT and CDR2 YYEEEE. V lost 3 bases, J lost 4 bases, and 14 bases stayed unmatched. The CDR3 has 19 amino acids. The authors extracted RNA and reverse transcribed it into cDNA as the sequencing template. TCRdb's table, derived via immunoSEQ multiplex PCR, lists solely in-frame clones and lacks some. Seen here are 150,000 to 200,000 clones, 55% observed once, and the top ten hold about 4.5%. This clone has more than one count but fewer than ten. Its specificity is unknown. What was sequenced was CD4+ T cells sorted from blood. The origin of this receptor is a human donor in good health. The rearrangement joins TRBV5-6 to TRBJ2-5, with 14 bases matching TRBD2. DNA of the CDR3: TGTGCCAGCAGCTCGCCTCCGGGACTAGCGGGAGTGTCGCTAGAGACCCAGTACTTC. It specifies CASSSPPGLAGVSLETQYF. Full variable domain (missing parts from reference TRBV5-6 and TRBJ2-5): DAGVTQSPTHLIKTRGQQVTLRCSPKSGHDTVSWYQQALGQGPQFIFQYYEEEERQRGNFPDRFSGHQFPNYSSELNVNALLLGDSALYLCASSSPPGLAGVSLETQYFGPGTRLLVL.